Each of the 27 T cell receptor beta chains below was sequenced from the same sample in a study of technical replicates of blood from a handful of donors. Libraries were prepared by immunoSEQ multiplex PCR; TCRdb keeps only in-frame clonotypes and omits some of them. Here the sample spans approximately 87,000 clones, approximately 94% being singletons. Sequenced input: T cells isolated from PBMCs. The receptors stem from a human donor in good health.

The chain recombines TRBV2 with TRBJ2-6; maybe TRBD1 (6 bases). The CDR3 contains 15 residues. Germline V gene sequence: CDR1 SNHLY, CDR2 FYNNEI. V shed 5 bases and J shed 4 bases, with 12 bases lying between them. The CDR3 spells CASSPAGTGANVLTF. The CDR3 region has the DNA TGTGCCAGCAGTCCTGCTGGGACAGGGGCCAACGTCCTGACTTTC.

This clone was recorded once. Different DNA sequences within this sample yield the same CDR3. The CDR3 sequence: CASSEGGSTDTQYF. The CDR3, as DNA: TGTGCCAGCAGTGAGGGGGGGAGCACAGATACGCAGTATTTT. The chain employs TRBV6-4 and TRBJ2-3; 7 bases align to TRBD2. Germline CDR1 and CDR2: MRHNA and SNTAGT. The length of the CDR3 is 14 residues. Trimming at V came to 3 bases and at J to 0 bases, leaving 0 bases not matched to a gene.

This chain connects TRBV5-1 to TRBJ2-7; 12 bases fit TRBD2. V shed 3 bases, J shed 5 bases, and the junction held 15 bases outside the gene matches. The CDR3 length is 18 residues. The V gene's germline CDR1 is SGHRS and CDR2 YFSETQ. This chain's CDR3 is CASSSYYRTSGAPHEQYF. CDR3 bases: TGCGCCAGCAGCTCATATTATCGGACTAGCGGGGCCCCTCACGAGCAGTACTTC.

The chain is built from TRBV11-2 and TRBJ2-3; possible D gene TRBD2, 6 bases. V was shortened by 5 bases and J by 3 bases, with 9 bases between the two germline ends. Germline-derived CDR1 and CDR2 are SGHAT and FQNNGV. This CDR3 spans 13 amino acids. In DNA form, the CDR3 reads TGTGCCAGCAGCGGGACTGGGACAGATACGCAGTATTTT. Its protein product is CASSGTGTDTQYF.

CDR3 in DNA: TGTGCCAGCAGTGTAGGGGATAGCAATCAGCCCCAGCATTTT. The encoded protein is CASSVGDSNQPQHF. The V call is TRBV6-1, the J call TRBJ1-5; tentative D call: TRBD1 (5 bases). CDR1 and CDR2 from the germline V gene are MNHNS and SASEGT. The CDR3 extends over 14 amino acids. The V end was cut by 4 bases, the J end by 0 bases, with 7 bases between.

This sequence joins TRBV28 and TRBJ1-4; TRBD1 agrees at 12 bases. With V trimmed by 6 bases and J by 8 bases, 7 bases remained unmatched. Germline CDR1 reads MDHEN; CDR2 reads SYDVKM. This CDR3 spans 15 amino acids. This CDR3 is CASSRGTGGGEKLFF. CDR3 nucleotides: TGTGCCAGCAGCCGAGGGACAGGGGGCGGCGAAAAACTGTTTTTT.

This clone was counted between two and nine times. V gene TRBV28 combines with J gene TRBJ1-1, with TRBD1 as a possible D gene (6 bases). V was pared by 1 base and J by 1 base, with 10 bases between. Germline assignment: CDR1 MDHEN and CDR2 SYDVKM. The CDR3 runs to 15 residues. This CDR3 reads CASSLLSRGNTEAFF. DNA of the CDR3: TGTGCCAGCAGTTTATTATCCAGGGGGAACACTGAAGCTTTCTTT.

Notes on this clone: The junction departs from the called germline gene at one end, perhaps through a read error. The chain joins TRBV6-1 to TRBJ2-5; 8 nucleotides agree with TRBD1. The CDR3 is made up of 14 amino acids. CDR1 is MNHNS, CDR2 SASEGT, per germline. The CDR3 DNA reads TGTACCAGCAGTGTCCAGGGGGCAAAAGAGACCCAGTACTTC. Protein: CTSSVQGAKETQYF.

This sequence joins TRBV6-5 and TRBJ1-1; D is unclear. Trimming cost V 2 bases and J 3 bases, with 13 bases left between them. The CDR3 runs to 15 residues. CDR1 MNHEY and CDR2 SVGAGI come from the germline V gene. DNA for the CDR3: TGTGCCAGCAGTTACAACGGTCCCCGGTACACTGAAGCTTTCTTT. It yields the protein CASSYNGPRYTEAFF.

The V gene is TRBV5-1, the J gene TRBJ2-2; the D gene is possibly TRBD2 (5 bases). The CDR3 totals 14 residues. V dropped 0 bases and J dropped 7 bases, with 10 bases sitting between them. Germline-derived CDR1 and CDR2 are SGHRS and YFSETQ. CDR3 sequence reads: CASSLDVASGELFF. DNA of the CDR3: TGCGCCAGCAGCTTGGATGTAGCGAGCGGGGAGCTGTTTTTT.

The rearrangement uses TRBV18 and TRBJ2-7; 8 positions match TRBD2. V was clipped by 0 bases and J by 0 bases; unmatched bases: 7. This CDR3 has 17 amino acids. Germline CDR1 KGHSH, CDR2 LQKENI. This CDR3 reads CASSPPLSGGISYEQYF. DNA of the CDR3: TGTGCCAGCTCACCACCGCTCAGCGGGGGTATCTCCTACGAGCAGTACTTC.

For the CDR3, the DNA is TGTGCCAGCAGCTCCCGACAGGGACCCGACTACGAGCAGTACTTC. Protein sequence: CASSSRQGPDYEQYF. The V gene is TRBV7-9, the J gene TRBJ2-7; TRBD1 matches 7 bases. The germline V gene has CDR1 SEHNR and CDR2 FQNEAQ (reference sequence). V was pared by 4 bases and J by 3 bases, with 9 bases of the junction left unmatched. The CDR3 extends over 15 amino acids.

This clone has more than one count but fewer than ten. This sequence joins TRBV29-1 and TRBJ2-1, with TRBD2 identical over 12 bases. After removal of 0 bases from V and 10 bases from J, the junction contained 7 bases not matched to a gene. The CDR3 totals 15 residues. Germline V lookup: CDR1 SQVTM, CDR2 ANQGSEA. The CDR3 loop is CSVEDGLAGWGEQFF. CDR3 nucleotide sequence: TGCAGCGTTGAAGATGGACTAGCGGGATGGGGGGAGCAGTTCTTC.

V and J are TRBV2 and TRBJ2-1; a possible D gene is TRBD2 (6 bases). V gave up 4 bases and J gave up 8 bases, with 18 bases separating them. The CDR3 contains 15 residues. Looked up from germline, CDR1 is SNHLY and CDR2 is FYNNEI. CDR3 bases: TGTGCCAGCAGTGGGGACTGGGTATTTGACGATGAGCAGTTCTTC. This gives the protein CASSGDWVFDDEQFF.

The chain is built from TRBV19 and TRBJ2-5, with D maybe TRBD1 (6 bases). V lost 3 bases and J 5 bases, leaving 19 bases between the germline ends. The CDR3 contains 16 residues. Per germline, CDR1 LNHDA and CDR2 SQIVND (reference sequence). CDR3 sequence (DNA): TGTGCCAGTAGTATCCTACGTGCTCACGGACAGGAGACCCAGTACTTC. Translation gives CASSILRAHGQETQYF.

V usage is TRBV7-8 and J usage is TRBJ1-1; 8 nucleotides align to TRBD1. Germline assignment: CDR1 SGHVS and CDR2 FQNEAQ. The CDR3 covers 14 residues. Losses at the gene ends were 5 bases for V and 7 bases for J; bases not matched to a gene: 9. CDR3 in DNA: TGTGCCAGCAGCATCACTCAGGGGGCCGGTGAAGCTTTCTTT. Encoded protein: CASSITQGAGEAFF.

CDR3 nucleotide sequence: TGCGCCAGCAGTCTGGCAGGGGAGAGAGGCGGGGAGCTGTTTTTT. It yields the protein CASSLAGERGGELFF. The rearrangement joins TRBV5-1 to TRBJ2-2, with D perhaps TRBD1 (6 bases). CDR1 and CDR2 (germline): SGHRS, YFSETQ. The CDR3 totals 15 residues. Between the trimmed V and J ends, which lost 5 bases and 7 bases, there was a span of 18 bases.

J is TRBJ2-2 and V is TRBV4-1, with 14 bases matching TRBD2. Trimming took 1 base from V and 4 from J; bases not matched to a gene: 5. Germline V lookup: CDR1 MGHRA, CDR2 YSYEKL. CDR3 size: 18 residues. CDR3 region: CASSQGLAGGAGTGELFF. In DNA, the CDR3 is TGCGCCAGCAGCCAAGGACTAGCGGGAGGGGCTGGCACCGGGGAGCTGTTTTTT.

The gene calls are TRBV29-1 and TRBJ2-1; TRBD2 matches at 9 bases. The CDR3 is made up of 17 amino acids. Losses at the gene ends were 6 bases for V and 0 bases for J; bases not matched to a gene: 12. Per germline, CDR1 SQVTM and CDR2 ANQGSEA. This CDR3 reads CSVQGLAGSYSYNEQFF. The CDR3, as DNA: TGCAGCGTCCAGGGTCTAGCGGGGTCTTACTCCTACAATGAGCAGTTCTTC.

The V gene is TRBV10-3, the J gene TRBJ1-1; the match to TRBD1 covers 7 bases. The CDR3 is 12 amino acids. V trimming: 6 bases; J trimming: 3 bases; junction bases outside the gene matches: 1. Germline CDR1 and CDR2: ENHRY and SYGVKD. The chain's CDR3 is CAISTGDTEAFF. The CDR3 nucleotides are TGTGCCATCAGCACAGGGGACACTGAAGCTTTCTTT.

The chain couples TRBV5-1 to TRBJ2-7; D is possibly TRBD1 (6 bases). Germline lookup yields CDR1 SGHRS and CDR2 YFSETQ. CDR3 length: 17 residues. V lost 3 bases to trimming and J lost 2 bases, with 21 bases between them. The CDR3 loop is CASSSPFQGRFTYEQYF. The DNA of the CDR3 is TGCGCCAGCAGCTCCCCCTTTCAGGGGCGATTTACCTACGAGCAGTACTTC.

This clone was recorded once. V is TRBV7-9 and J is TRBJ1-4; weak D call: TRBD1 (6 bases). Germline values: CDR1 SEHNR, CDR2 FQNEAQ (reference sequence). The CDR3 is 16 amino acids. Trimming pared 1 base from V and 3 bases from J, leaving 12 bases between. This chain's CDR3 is CASSLVLGASNEKLFF. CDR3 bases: TGTGCCAGCAGCTTAGTATTGGGGGCTTCTAATGAAAAACTGTTTTTT.

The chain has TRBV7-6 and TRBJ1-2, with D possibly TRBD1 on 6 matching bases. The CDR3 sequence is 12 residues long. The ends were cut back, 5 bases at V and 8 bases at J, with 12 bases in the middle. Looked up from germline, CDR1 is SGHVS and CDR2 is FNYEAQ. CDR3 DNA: TGTGCCAGCAGCCCCGAGGGGGAGGGCTACACCTTC. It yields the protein CASSPEGEGYTF.

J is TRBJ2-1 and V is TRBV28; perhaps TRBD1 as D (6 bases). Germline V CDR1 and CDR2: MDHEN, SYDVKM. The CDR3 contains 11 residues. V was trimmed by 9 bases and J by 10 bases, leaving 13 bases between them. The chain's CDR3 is CASTRGREQFF. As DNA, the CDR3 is TGTGCCAGTACCAGGGGAAGGGAGCAGTTCTTC.

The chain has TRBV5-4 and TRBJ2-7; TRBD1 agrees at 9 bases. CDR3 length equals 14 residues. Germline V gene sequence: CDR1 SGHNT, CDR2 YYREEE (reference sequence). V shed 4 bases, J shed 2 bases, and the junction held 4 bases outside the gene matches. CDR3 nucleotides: TGTGCCAGCAGCCCCGGGACAGGGCCCTACGAGCAGTACTTC. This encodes CASSPGTGPYEQYF.

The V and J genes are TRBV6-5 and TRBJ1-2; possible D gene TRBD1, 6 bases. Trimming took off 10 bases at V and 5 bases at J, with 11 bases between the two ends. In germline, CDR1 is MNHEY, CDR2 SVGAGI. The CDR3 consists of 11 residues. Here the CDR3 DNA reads TGTGCCATCCTCACAGGGTATGGCTACACCTTC. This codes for CAILTGYGYTF.

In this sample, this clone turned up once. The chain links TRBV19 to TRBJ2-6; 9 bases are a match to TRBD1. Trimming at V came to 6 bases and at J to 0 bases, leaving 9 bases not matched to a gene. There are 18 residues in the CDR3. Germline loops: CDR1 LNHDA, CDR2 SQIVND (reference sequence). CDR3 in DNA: TGTGCCAGTAGCAAGCCGGGACAGGGTAGCTCTGGGGCCAACGTCCTGACTTTC. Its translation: CASSKPGQGSSGANVLTF.